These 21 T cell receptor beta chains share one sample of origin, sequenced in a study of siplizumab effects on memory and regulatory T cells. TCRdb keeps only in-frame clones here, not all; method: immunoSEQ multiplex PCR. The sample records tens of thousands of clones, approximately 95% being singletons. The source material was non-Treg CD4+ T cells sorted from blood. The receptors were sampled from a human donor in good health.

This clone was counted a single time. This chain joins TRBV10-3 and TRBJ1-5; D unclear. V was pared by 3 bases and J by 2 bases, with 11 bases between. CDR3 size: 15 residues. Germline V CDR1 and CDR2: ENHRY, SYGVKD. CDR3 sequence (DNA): TGTGCCATCAGTGATGGAGGGATGGGCAATCAGCCCCAGCATTTT. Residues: CAISDGGMGNQPQHF.

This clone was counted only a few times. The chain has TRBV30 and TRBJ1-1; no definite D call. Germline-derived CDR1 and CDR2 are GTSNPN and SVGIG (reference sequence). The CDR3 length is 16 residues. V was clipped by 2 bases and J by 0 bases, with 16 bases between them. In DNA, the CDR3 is TGTGCCTGGAGTCCCCGGGGAGGAATCATGAACACTGAAGCTTTCTTT. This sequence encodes CAWSPRGGIMNTEAFF.

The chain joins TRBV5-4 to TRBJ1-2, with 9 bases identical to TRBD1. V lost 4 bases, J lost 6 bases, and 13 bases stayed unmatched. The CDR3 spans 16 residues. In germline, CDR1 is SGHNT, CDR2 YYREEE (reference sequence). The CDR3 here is CASSKTATGQGDGYTF. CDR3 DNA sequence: TGTGCCAGCAGCAAGACAGCTACGGGACAGGGCGATGGCTACACCTTC.

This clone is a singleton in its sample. CDR3 nucleotides: TGTGCCAGCAGTGCGGACAGCGCTCAAGAGACCCAGTACTTC. Translated: CASSADSAQETQYF. The chain recombines TRBV2 with TRBJ2-5; a possible D gene is TRBD1 (6 bases). Trimming shortened V by 4 bases and J by 2 bases, and 11 bases separated the two germline ends. CDR3 length equals 14 residues. Germline V gene data show CDR1 as SNHLY and CDR2 as FYNNEI.

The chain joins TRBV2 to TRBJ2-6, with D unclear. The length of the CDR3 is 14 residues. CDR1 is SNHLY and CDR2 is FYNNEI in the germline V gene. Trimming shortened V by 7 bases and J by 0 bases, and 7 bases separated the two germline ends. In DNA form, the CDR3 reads TGTGCCAGCAAGGTAGACTCTGGGGCCAACGTCCTGACTTTC. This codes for CASKVDSGANVLTF. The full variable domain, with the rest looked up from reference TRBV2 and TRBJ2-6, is EPEVTQTPSHQVTQMGQEVILRCVPISNHLYFYWYRQILGQKVEFLVSFYNNEISEKSEIFDDQFSVERPDGSNFTLKIRSTKLEDSAMYFCASKVDSGANVLTFGAGSRLTVL.

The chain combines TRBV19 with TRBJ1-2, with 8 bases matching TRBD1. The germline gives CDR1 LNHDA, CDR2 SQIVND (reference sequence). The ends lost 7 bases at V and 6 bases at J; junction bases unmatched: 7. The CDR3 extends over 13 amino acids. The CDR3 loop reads CASKTPGGHGYTF. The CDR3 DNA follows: TGTGCCAGTAAGACACCAGGGGGCCATGGCTACACCTTC.

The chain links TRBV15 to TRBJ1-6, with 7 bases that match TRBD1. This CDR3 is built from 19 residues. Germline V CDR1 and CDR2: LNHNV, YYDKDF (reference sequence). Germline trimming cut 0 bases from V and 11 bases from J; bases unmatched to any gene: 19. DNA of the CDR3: TGTGCCACCAGCAGAGAACTCTCCGGGACAGCGCTCGGACGGCCACCCCTCCACTTT. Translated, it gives CATSRELSGTALGRPPLHF.

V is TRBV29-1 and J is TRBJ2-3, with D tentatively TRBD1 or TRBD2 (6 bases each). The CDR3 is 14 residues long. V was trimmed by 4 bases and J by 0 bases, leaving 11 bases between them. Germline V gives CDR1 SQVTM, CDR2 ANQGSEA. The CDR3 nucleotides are TGCAGCGTTGTTTGGGGGGCCAGCACAGATACGCAGTATTTT. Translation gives CSVVWGASTDTQYF.

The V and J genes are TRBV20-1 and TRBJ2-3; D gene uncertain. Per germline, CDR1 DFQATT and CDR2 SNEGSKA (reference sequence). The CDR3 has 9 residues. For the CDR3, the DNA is TGCAAAGACGGCGATACGCAGTATTTT. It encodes CKDGDTQYF.

The CDR3 here is CASSFYRTAEKLFF. CDR3 DNA sequence: TGTGCCAGCAGCTTCTATAGGACAGCTGAAAAACTGTTTTTT. The gene calls are TRBV13 and TRBJ1-4; perhaps TRBD1 as D (6 bases). V shed 3 bases and J shed 7 bases, with 12 bases lying between them. Germline-derived CDR1 and CDR2 are PRHDT and FYEKMQ (reference sequence). There are 14 residues in the CDR3.

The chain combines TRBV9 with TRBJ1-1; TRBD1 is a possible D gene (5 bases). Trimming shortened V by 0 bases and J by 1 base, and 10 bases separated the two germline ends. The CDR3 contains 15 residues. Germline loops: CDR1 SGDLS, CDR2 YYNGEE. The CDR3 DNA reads TGTGCCAGCAGCGTAGACCCAGGGCGGAACACTGAAGCTTTCTTT. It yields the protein CASSVDPGRNTEAFF.

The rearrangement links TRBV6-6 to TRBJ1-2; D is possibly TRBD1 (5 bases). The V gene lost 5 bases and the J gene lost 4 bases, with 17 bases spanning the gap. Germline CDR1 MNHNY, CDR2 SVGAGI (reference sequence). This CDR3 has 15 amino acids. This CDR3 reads CASSHDLDRSYGYTF. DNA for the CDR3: TGTGCCAGCAGTCACGACCTCGACAGAAGCTATGGCTACACCTTC.

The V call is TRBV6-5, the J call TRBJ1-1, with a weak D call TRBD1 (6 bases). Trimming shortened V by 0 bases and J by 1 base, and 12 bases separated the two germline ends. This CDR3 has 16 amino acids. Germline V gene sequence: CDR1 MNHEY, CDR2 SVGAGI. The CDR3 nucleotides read TGTGCCAGCAGTTACTCGAATTTCAGGGGGAACACTGAAGCTTTCTTT. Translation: CASSYSNFRGNTEAFF.

The DNA for the CDR3 is TGTGCCAGCAGTCCGGTGGGGGGTAAAACTGAAGCTTTCTTT. This translates into CASSPVGGKTEAFF. The chain recombines TRBV6-5 with TRBJ1-1; D is perhaps TRBD1 (5 bases). Germline V lookup: CDR1 MNHEY, CDR2 SVGAGI. The CDR3 runs 14 residues. The V gene lost 5 bases and the J gene lost 5 bases, with 15 bases spanning the gap.

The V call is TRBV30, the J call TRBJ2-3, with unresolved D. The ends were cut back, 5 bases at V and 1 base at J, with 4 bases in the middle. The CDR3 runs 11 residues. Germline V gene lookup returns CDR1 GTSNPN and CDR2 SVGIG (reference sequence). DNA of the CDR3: TGTGCCTGGGGGGGCACAGATACGCAGTATTTT. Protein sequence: CAWGGTDTQYF.

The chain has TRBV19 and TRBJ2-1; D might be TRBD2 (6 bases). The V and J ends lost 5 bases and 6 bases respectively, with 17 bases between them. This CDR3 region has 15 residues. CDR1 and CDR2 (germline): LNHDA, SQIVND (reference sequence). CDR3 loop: CASSVFWVSGNEQFF. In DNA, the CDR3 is TGTGCCAGTAGTGTTTTCTGGGTTAGCGGCAATGAGCAGTTCTTC.

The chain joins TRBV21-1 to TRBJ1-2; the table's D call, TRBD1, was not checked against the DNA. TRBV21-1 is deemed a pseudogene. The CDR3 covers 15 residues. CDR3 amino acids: CASSKAWTPMDGYTF. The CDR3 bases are TGTGCCAGCAGCAAAGCATGGACACCTATGGATGGCTACACCTTC.

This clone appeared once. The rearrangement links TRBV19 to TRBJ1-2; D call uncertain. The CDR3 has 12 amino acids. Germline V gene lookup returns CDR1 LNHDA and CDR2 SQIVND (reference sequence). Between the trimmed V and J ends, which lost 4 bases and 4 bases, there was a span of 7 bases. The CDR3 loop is CASSTDLYGYTF. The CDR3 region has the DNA TGTGCCAGTAGTACCGACCTCTATGGCTACACCTTC.

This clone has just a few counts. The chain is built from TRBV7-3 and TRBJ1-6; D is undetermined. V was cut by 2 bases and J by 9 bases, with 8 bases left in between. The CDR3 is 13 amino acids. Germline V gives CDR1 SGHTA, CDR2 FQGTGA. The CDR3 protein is CASSLSRASPLHF. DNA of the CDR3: TGTGCCAGCAGCTTATCAAGGGCTTCACCCCTCCACTTT.

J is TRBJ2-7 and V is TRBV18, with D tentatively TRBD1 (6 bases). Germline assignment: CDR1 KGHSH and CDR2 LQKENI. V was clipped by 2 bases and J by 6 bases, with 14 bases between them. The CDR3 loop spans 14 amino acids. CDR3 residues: CASSPTEGQVEQYF. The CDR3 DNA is TGTGCCAGCTCACCAACAGAGGGACAAGTCGAGCAGTACTTC.

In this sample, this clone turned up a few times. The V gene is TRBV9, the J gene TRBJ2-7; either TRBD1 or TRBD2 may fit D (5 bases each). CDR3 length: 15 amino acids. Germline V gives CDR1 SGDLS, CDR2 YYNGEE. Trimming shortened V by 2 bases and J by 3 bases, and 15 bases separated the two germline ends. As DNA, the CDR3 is TGTGCCAGCAGCGTCAGTGGAGATGGGGGCTACGAGCAGTACTTC. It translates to CASSVSGDGGYEQYF.